A single sample is the source of the 32 T cell receptor beta chains below, sequenced in a study of early stage breast cancer tumors. TCRdb's table, derived via immunoSEQ multiplex PCR, lists solely in-frame clones and lacks some. The sample has more than 13,000 clones; 79% are singletons. The sample consisted of normal breast tissue next to the tumor. Every receptor here comes from a person between 50 and 60 years old with breast cancer.

The rearrangement links TRBV5-1 to TRBJ2-2, with 7 bases lining up with TRBD1. CDR1 is SGHRS, CDR2 YFSETQ, per germline. This CDR3 has 15 amino acids. J was trimmed by 7 bases and V by 4 bases; bases with no gene match: 10. The CDR3 reads CASSRDRVGSGELFF. CDR3 in DNA: TGCGCCAGCAGCCGAGACAGGGTAGGGAGCGGGGAGCTGTTTTTT.

V usage is TRBV19 and J usage is TRBJ2-5; 7 bases are a match to TRBD2. With 10 bases clipped from V and 1 base from J, the junction kept 9 bases outside the gene matches. CDR3 length: 14 amino acids. Germline V gene data show CDR1 as LNHDA and CDR2 as SQIVND (reference sequence). CDR3 sequence reads: CATGRAGIQETQYF. The CDR3 bases are TGTGCCACCGGCCGAGCGGGGATCCAAGAGACCCAGTACTTC.

V usage is TRBV4-2 and J usage is TRBJ1-3; 7 nucleotides align to TRBD1. The CDR3 length is 16 residues. Germline CDR1 is LGHNA and CDR2 is YNFKEQ. Losses at the gene ends were 1 base for V and 1 base for J; bases not matched to a gene: 4. Here the CDR3 reads CASSQGQGSSGNTIYF. CDR3 sequence (DNA): TGTGCCAGCAGCCAAGGACAGGGAAGTTCTGGAAACACCATATATTTT.

The genes are TRBV19 and TRBJ2-1; 11 nucleotides match TRBD2. The length of the CDR3 is 14 residues. V lost 7 bases, J lost 9 bases, and 8 bases stayed unmatched. Germline loops: CDR1 LNHDA, CDR2 SQIVND (reference sequence). CDR3 region: CASKASGGLTEQFF. The DNA for the CDR3 is TGTGCCAGTAAGGCTAGCGGGGGGCTTACTGAGCAGTTCTTC. Looking up the rest from reference TRBV19 and TRBJ2-1 gives the full variable domain: DGGITQSPKYLFRKEGQNVTLSCEQNLNHDAMYWYRQDPGQGLRLIYYSQIVNDFQKGDIAEGYSVSREKKESFPLTVTSAQKNPTAFYLCASKASGGLTEQFFGPGTRLTVL.

This chain links TRBV5-4 with TRBJ2-7; 11 bases agree with TRBD1. The CDR3 spans 15 residues. Germline V gene lookup returns CDR1 SGHNT and CDR2 YYREEE (reference sequence). Trimming removed 2 bases from V and 2 bases from J; junction bases left unmatched: 3. CDR3 nucleotide sequence: TGTGCCAGCAGCTTACGGACAGGGGGCCCCTACGAGCAGTACTTC. Encoded protein: CASSLRTGGPYEQYF.

This clone is a singleton in its sample. The chain carries TRBV4-1 and TRBJ2-2; either TRBD1 or TRBD2 may fit D (7 bases each). V lost 3 bases to trimming and J lost 5 bases, with 19 bases between them. The V gene's germline CDR1 is MGHRA and CDR2 YSYEKL. The CDR3 covers 17 residues. This CDR3 is CASSHESGGAKTGELFF. The DNA for the CDR3 is TGCGCCAGCAGCCATGAATCAGGGGGGGCAAAAACCGGGGAGCTGTTTTTT.

The chain combines TRBV28 with TRBJ1-2; TRBD1 matches 9 bases. The CDR3 has 15 amino acids. V lost 6 bases and J lost 1; bases outside the gene matches: 6. Germline V gives CDR1 MDHEN, CDR2 SYDVKM. This chain's CDR3 is CASRQGAVDNYGYTF. The CDR3 DNA follows: TGTGCCAGCAGACAGGGGGCGGTCGATAACTATGGCTACACCTTC.

CDR3 amino acids: CASSKEPGTSGDSTDTQYF. For the CDR3, the DNA is TGTGCCAGCAGCAAAGAACCCGGGACTAGCGGAGATAGCACAGATACGCAGTATTTT. The V gene is TRBV7-9, the J gene TRBJ2-3; 11 bases are a match to TRBD2. Trimming removed 5 bases from V and 0 bases from J; junction bases left unmatched: 13. The CDR3 covers 19 residues. From germline, CDR1 is SEHNR and CDR2 FQNEAQ (reference sequence). Drawing the rest from reference TRBV7-9 and TRBJ2-3, the complete variable domain is DTGVSQNPRHKITKRGQNVTFRCDPISEHNRLYWYRQTLGQGPEFLTYFQNEAQLEKSRLLSDRFSAERPKGSFSTLEIQRTEQGDSAMYLCASSKEPGTSGDSTDTQYFGPGTRLTVL.

The genes are TRBV18 and TRBJ1-4; weak D call: TRBD1 (5 bases). The CDR3 loop spans 12 amino acids. The V gene's germline CDR1 is KGHSH and CDR2 LQKENI. The V gene lost 2 bases and the J gene lost 14 bases, with 12 bases spanning the gap. The CDR3 DNA reads TGTGCCAGCTCACCATCAGGGAACGAGCTGTTTTTT. Protein: CASSPSGNELFF. The whole variable domain, filled in from reference TRBV18 and TRBJ1-4, reads NAGVMQNPRHLVRRRGQEARLRCSPMKGHSHVYWYRQLPEEGLKFMVYLQKENIIDESGMPKERFSAEFPKEGPSILRIQQVVRGDSAAYFCASSPSGNELFFGSGTQLSVL.

This clone was counted a few times. The rearrangement uses TRBV29-1 and TRBJ1-1; D call uncertain. The CDR3 covers 12 residues. In germline, CDR1 is SQVTM, CDR2 ANQGSEA. V shed 0 bases and J shed 7 bases, with 9 bases lying between them. CDR3 sequence: CSVEEAGDEAFF. The CDR3 nucleotides read TGCAGCGTTGAAGAGGCCGGGGATGAAGCTTTCTTT.

This chain links TRBV9 with TRBJ2-7; D might be TRBD1 (7 bases). The germline gives CDR1 SGDLS, CDR2 YYNGEE. The CDR3 extends over 15 amino acids. Trimming removed 4 bases from V and 3 bases from J, with 17 bases in between. The CDR3 spells CASSSQEGAYYEQYF. In DNA, the CDR3 is TGTGCCAGCAGCTCCCAGGAGGGGGCCTACTACGAGCAGTACTTC.

The rearrangement joins TRBV7-8 to TRBJ1-5; D is ambiguous. This CDR3 has 13 residues. V gave up 5 bases and J gave up 5 bases, with 10 bases separating them. The germline CDR1 and CDR2 sequences are SGHVS and FQNEAQ. The CDR3 bases are TGTGCCAGCAGCCCTGACACCTATCAGCCCCAGCATTTT. Its protein is CASSPDTYQPQHF. Filled out from reference TRBV7-8 and TRBJ1-5, the complete variable domain reads GAGVSQSPRYKVAKRGQDVALRCDPISGHVSLFWYQQALGQGPEFLTYFQNEAQLDKSGLPSDRFFAERPEGSVSTLKIQRTQQEDSAVYLCASSPDTYQPQHFGDGTRLSIL.

The CDR3 region is CASSRTGLYQPQHF. CDR3 bases: TGTGCCAGCAGCCGTACAGGGTTGTATCAGCCCCAGCATTTT. The V gene is TRBV7-2, the J gene TRBJ1-5, with D tentatively TRBD1 (6 bases). This CDR3 spans 14 amino acids. Germline assignment: CDR1 SGHTA and CDR2 FQGNSA. V was trimmed by 5 bases and J by 5 bases, leaving 13 bases between them.

This clone has a handful of counts. V and J are TRBV9 and TRBJ2-3, with TRBD1 as a possible D gene (6 bases). The V and J ends lost 0 bases and 2 bases respectively, with 16 bases between them. CDR3 size: 17 residues. Germline V gives CDR1 SGDLS, CDR2 YYNGEE. CDR3 bases: TGTGCCAGCAGCGTAGTTCCAGGGGCTGGGGCCACAGATACGCAGTATTTT. Protein: CASSVVPGAGATDTQYF.

V is TRBV10-3 and J is TRBJ1-1; TRBD1 agrees at 7 bases. The V and J ends lost 6 bases and 3 bases, in that order; junction bases with no gene match: 4. CDR1 and CDR2 (germline): ENHRY, SYGVKD. This CDR3 spans 13 amino acids. DNA for the CDR3: TGTGCCATCAGGGTCACAGGGGACACTGAAGCTTTCTTT. It specifies CAIRVTGDTEAFF.

V gene TRBV15 combines with J gene TRBJ1-4, with TRBD1 identical over 7 bases. This CDR3 is 18 amino acids long. Germline loops: CDR1 LNHNV, CDR2 YYDKDF (reference sequence). The junction had 12 bases not matched to a gene; V was cut back by 0 bases and J by 5 bases. In DNA, the CDR3 is TGTGCCACCAGCAGAGATTTCCAGGGGGGGCCCGGGAATGAAAAACTGTTTTTT. Protein sequence: CATSRDFQGGPGNEKLFF.

The chain combines TRBV6-6 with TRBJ1-5; 7 positions agree with TRBD1. The germline V gene has CDR1 MNHNY and CDR2 SVGAGI (reference sequence). The CDR3 extends over 15 amino acids. V lost 6 bases and J lost 0; bases outside the gene matches: 5. The CDR3, as DNA: TGTGCCAGCAGCCCAGACAGGGTTAGCAATCAGCCCCAGCATTTT. Residues: CASSPDRVSNQPQHF.

V usage is TRBV14 and J usage is TRBJ2-7; TRBD1 matches 9 bases. Germline CDR1 SGHDN, CDR2 FVKESK. The CDR3 is 15 amino acids. Trimming cost V 3 bases and J 0 bases; bases outside gene matches: 3. CDR3 protein: CASSQGQGLSYEQYF. The CDR3 nucleotides read TGTGCCAGCAGCCAGGGACAGGGCCTCTCCTACGAGCAGTACTTC.

This clone has only one observation. The V gene is TRBV7-3, the J gene TRBJ2-1, with 8 bases fitting TRBD1. J was trimmed by 8 bases and V by 2 bases; bases with no gene match: 11. The germline gives CDR1 SGHTA, CDR2 FQGTGA. This CDR3 is 16 amino acids long. CDR3 in amino acids: CASSLSPPGGVDEQFF. Here the CDR3 DNA reads TGTGCCAGCAGCTTATCTCCTCCAGGGGGCGTCGATGAGCAGTTCTTC.

The J gene is TRBJ2-2, the V gene TRBV7-6; 7 nucleotides match TRBD2. Germline assignment: CDR1 SGHVS and CDR2 FNYEAQ. This CDR3 is built from 17 residues. J was trimmed by 6 bases and V by 7 bases; bases with no gene match: 17. Here the CDR3 reads CASTPLGGQRGAGELFF. DNA of the CDR3: TGTGCCAGCACCCCGCTGGGAGGGCAGCGCGGAGCCGGGGAGCTGTTTTTT. Full variable domain (remainder filled in from reference TRBV7-6 and TRBJ2-2): GAGVSQSPRYKVTKRGQDVALRCDPISGHVSLYWYRQALGQGPEFLTYFNYEAQQDKSGLPNDRFSAERPEGSISTLTIQRTEQRDSAMYRCASTPLGGQRGAGELFFGEGSRLTVL.

The chain combines TRBV6-1 with TRBJ2-7, with 9 bases that match TRBD1. The CDR3 has 15 amino acids. Germline CDR1 is MNHNS and CDR2 is SASEGT. Trimming removed 7 bases from V and 4 bases from J; junction bases left unmatched: 11. CDR3: CASKGTGTGLYEQYF. CDR3 nucleotide sequence: TGTGCCAGCAAGGGGACCGGGACAGGGTTATACGAGCAGTACTTC.

The rearrangement links TRBV11-3 to TRBJ2-6; 11 bases align to TRBD1. This CDR3 has 17 amino acids. The V gene end was trimmed by 5 bases and the J gene end by 1 base; junction bases not matched to a gene: 4. CDR1 is SGHNT, CDR2 YENEEA, per germline. The CDR3 protein is CASSPGQGASGANVLTF. CDR3 in DNA: TGTGCCAGCAGCCCCGGACAGGGGGCGTCTGGGGCCAACGTCCTGACTTTC.

This rearrangement joins TRBV4-3 to TRBJ1-5; D ambiguous. Trimming took 0 bases from V and 4 from J, leaving 7 bases between them. This CDR3 has 14 amino acids. The V gene's germline CDR1 is LGHNA and CDR2 YSLEER. The CDR3 DNA follows: TGCGCCAGCAGCCAAGATCTGGGGAATCAGCCCCAGCATTTT. It yields the protein CASSQDLGNQPQHF.

This chain joins TRBV11-2 and TRBJ2-3; D is possibly TRBD2 (5 bases). The V and J ends lost 4 bases and 1 base respectively, with 12 bases between them. CDR1 is SGHAT, CDR2 FQNNGV, per germline. This CDR3 has 15 residues. The CDR3 sequence is CASSSRGSGTDTQYF. The CDR3 nucleotides are TGTGCCAGCAGCTCCCGCGGGTCGGGCACAGATACGCAGTATTTT.

This clone has a handful of counts. The chain is built from TRBV19 and TRBJ1-1, with D possibly matching TRBD1 (6 bases). CDR1 is LNHDA, CDR2 SQIVND, per germline (reference sequence). V was trimmed by 8 bases and J by 5 bases, leaving 15 bases between them. The CDR3 contains 13 residues. The chain's CDR3 is CASGAGAGTEAFF. As DNA, the CDR3 is TGTGCCAGTGGGGCAGGGGCAGGTACTGAAGCTTTCTTT. Full variable domain (missing parts from reference TRBV19 and TRBJ1-1): DGGITQSPKYLFRKEGQNVTLSCEQNLNHDAMYWYRQDPGQGLRLIYYSQIVNDFQKGDIAEGYSVSREKKESFPLTVTSAQKNPTAFYLCASGAGAGTEAFFGQGTRLTVV.

The rearrangement links TRBV11-3 to TRBJ1-4, with D uncertain. Germline V CDR1 and CDR2: SGHNT, YENEEA. This CDR3 spans 14 amino acids. The germline V and J ends were trimmed by 0 bases and 7 bases, with 9 bases remaining between them. In DNA, the CDR3 is TGTGCCAGCAGCTTAGATTATGCGGGTGAAAAACTGTTTTTT. It is translated as CASSLDYAGEKLFF.

The genes are TRBV14 and TRBJ1-2; 8 nucleotides line up with TRBD1. CDR1 is SGHDN and CDR2 is FVKESK in the germline V gene. Trimming took 0 bases from V and 0 from J; bases not matched to a gene: 6. This CDR3 comprises 17 residues. Here the CDR3 reads CASSQDRGLLSNYGYTF. The CDR3 region has the DNA TGTGCCAGCAGCCAAGACAGGGGGCTCCTATCTAACTATGGCTACACCTTC.

The rearrangement joins TRBV10-3 to TRBJ1-2; TRBD1 is a possible D gene (6 bases). This CDR3 has 13 amino acids. V shed 5 bases and J shed 8 bases, with 15 bases lying between them. Germline assignment: CDR1 ENHRY and CDR2 SYGVKD. For the CDR3, the DNA is TGTGCCATCAGTCGGGACACCGAAGGCGGCTACACCTTC. It translates to CAISRDTEGGYTF.

The chain carries TRBV7-2 and TRBJ2-4; 7 bases line up with TRBD2. V lost 0 bases to trimming and J lost 3 bases; unmatched junction nucleotides: 8. The CDR3 is made up of 17 amino acids. From germline, CDR1 is SGHTA and CDR2 FQGNSA. The CDR3 DNA follows: TGTGCCAGCAGCTTAGCGTCAATACGGGGGGACAAAAACATTCAGTACTTC. This sequence encodes CASSLASIRGDKNIQYF.

This clone appeared a few times. The chain joins TRBV7-2 to TRBJ2-3, with 11 bases aligning to TRBD2. Germline loops: CDR1 SGHTA, CDR2 FQGNSA. The CDR3 is 17 residues long. Trimming at V came to 5 bases and at J to 6 bases, leaving 13 bases not matched to a gene. The CDR3 region is CASSPWLAGGRGDTQYF. The CDR3, as DNA: TGTGCCAGCAGCCCTTGGCTAGCGGGAGGAAGGGGGGATACGCAGTATTTT. The full variable domain, completed using reference TRBV7-2 and TRBJ2-3, is GAGVSQSPSNKVTEKGKDVELRCDPISGHTALYWYRQSLGQGLEFLIYFQGNSAPDKSGLPSDRFSAERTGGSVSTLTIQRTQQEDSAVYLCASSPWLAGGRGDTQYFGPGTRLTVL.

J is TRBJ2-3 and V is TRBV19; the D is unclear. CDR1 is LNHDA, CDR2 SQIVND, per germline (reference sequence). V was trimmed by 4 bases and J by 2 bases, leaving 4 bases between them. CDR3 length equals 12 residues. CDR3 residues: CASSTYTDTQYF. CDR3 bases: TGTGCCAGTAGTACCTACACAGATACGCAGTATTTT.

The rearrangement uses TRBV11-2 and TRBJ2-1; 11 bases align to TRBD1. This CDR3 spans 16 amino acids. In germline, CDR1 is SGHAT, CDR2 FQNNGV. Unmatched junction bases numbered 7, after V lost 5 bases and J lost 4 bases. CDR3 nucleotide sequence: TGTGCCAGCAGCGAATCCGGGACAGGGGGATACAATGAGCAGTTCTTC. Translated, it gives CASSESGTGGYNEQFF.